A single sample gave rise to the 32 T cell receptor beta chains below, sequenced in a study of radiation and T cells in renal cell carcinoma. Time point indicated: blood 4 weeks post-SBRT, at nephrectomy. Sample treatment: 15 Gy SBRT to primary tumor, nephrectomy 4 weeks later. Using immunoSEQ multiplex PCR, the repertoire was profiled, and TCRdb retains in-frame clones only, with some absent. Of approximately 86,000 clones listed, around four fifths are singletons. Here the sequenced sample was blood, taken from a patient whose treatment included radiotherapy and nephrectomy. All receptors come from a middle-aged man with renal cell carcinoma.

The count of this clone is one. V and J are TRBV16 and TRBJ2-7; weak D call: TRBD1 (6 bases). Germline V CDR1 and CDR2: KGHSY, FQNENV. The CDR3 consists of 14 residues. The V gene lost 2 bases and the J gene lost 2 bases, with 10 bases spanning the gap. CDR3: CASSQRDTPYEQYF. CDR3 nucleotides: TGTGCCAGCAGCCAAAGGGACACCCCCTACGAGCAGTACTTC.

This clone was found once. The genes are TRBV28 and TRBJ1-3; D call uncertain. Germline assignment: CDR1 MDHEN and CDR2 SYDVKM. The CDR3 is 15 amino acids. Trimming took off 1 base at V and 0 bases at J, with 7 bases between the two ends. CDR3 sequence: CASSLSWTSGNTIYF. In nucleotides, the CDR3 is TGTGCCAGCAGTTTATCATGGACCTCTGGAAACACCATATATTTT.

The rearrangement joins TRBV18 to TRBJ1-1, with D perhaps matching TRBD1 (6 bases). CDR3 length equals 14 residues. Trimming cost V 6 bases and J 4 bases, with 15 bases left between them. Germline V gene sequence: CDR1 KGHSH, CDR2 LQKENI. The CDR3 DNA is TGTGCCAGCTCGCCCGGGGGGCGGGGCACTGAAGCTTTCTTT. Amino acid sequence: CASSPGGRGTEAFF.

The chain combines TRBV5-1 with TRBJ1-3; D remains unclear. V lost 4 bases and J lost 0, with 17 bases in between. The CDR3 sequence is 17 residues long. Germline values: CDR1 SGHRS, CDR2 YFSETQ. This CDR3 is CASSQTPSGPSGNTIYF. The CDR3 DNA reads TGCGCCAGCAGCCAAACGCCCTCAGGACCCTCTGGAAACACCATATATTTT.

The CDR3, as DNA: TGTGCCAGCAGTTACTCGGCAGCCTTAGATCAGCCCCAGCATTTT. It yields the protein CASSYSAALDQPQHF. This chain links TRBV6-5 with TRBJ1-5; D remains unclear. The V end lost 0 bases, the J end lost 5 bases, and 11 bases lay between the germline ends. The CDR3 has 15 residues. Germline V gene sequence: CDR1 MNHEY, CDR2 SVGAGI.

This clone turned up a few times. V is TRBV4-2 and J is TRBJ1-2, with unresolved D. Germline assignment: CDR1 LGHNA and CDR2 YNFKEQ. The CDR3 spans 16 residues. The ends were cut back, 0 bases at V and 3 bases at J, with 14 bases in the middle. The CDR3: CASSQDWARLDYGYTF. The CDR3 DNA reads as TGTGCCAGCAGCCAAGATTGGGCCAGGTTGGACTATGGCTACACCTTC.

The genes are TRBV5-5 and TRBJ2-2; 11 positions match TRBD1. The trim removed 3 bases at V and 0 bases at J, leaving 10 bases unmatched. Germline V lookup: CDR1 SGHKS, CDR2 YYEKEE (reference sequence). The length of the CDR3 is 19 residues. The CDR3 DNA reads as TGTGCCAGCAGCTCGACAAAGGGACAGGGGGTGACGAACACCGGGGAGCTGTTTTTT. Its translation: CASSSTKGQGVTNTGELFF. Drawing the rest from reference TRBV5-5 and TRBJ2-2, the complete variable domain is DAGVTQSPTHLIKTRGQQVTLRCSPISGHKSVSWYQQVLGQGPQFIFQYYEKEERGRGNFPDRFSARQFPNYSSELNVNALLLGDSALYLCASSSTKGQGVTNTGELFFGEGSRLTVL.

The gene calls are TRBV5-4 and TRBJ1-2; 9 bases align to TRBD1. Germline V gene lookup returns CDR1 SGHNT and CDR2 YYREEE (reference sequence). This CDR3 is built from 16 residues. The V gene end was trimmed by 1 base and the J gene end by 5 bases; junction bases not matched to a gene: 9. CDR3 DNA: TGTGCCAGCAGCTTGACCAGTGGGACAGGGATTTATGGCTACACCTTC. Protein sequence: CASSLTSGTGIYGYTF.

The chain is built from TRBV4-1 and TRBJ2-5; weak D call: TRBD2 (5 bases). The CDR3 runs 14 residues. The V end lost 4 bases, the J end lost 4 bases, and 13 bases lay between the germline ends. Germline CDR1 reads MGHRA; CDR2 reads YSYEKL. The DNA of the CDR3 is TGCGCCAGCAGCCCACTCCGGGGTGCAGAGACCCAGTACTTC. It is translated as CASSPLRGAETQYF.

Note on this clone: A junction end diverges from the germline sequence, so it may reflect a read error. The same CDR3 arises from other DNA sequences in this sample as well. The V call is TRBV5-5, the J call TRBJ1-1, with a weak D call TRBD1 (5 bases). The CDR3 is made up of 12 amino acids. Germline values: CDR1 SGHKS, CDR2 YYEKEE (reference sequence). CDR3 sequence: CASSLEGTEAFF. The DNA for the CDR3 is TGTGCCAGCAGTTTGGAGGGGACTGAAGCTTTCTTT.

The genes are TRBV2 and TRBJ2-3; 8 bases line up with TRBD2. Trimming at V came to 10 bases and at J to 6 bases, leaving 18 bases not matched to a gene. This CDR3 is built from 16 residues. Germline V lookup: CDR1 SNHLY, CDR2 FYNNEI. The CDR3 DNA is TGTGCCACCCGCTTTGACGGCGGGAGGTTTACGGATACGCAGTATTTT. Translating gives CATRFDGGRFTDTQYF. Based on the CDR3 plus reference TRBV2 and TRBJ2-3, the full variable domain is EPEVTQTPSHQVTQMGQEVILRCVPISNHLYFYWYRQILGQKVEFLVSFYNNEISEKSEIFDDQFSVERPDGSNFTLKIRSTKLEDSAMYFCATRFDGGRFTDTQYFGPGTRLTVL.

In DNA, the CDR3 is TGTGCCAGCAGTGAAATGGGGACAGGGGGCTACAATGAGCAGTTCTTC. This sequence encodes CASSEMGTGGYNEQFF. This rearrangement joins TRBV6-1 to TRBJ2-1; 11 bases match TRBD1. CDR1 is MNHNS, CDR2 SASEGT, per germline. The trim removed 2 bases at V and 3 bases at J, leaving 3 bases unmatched. The CDR3 consists of 16 residues.

The J gene is TRBJ1-2, the V gene TRBV6-6; TRBD1 agrees at 7 bases. V was pared by 6 bases and J by 4 bases, with 11 bases of the junction left unmatched. This CDR3 has 15 residues. Germline CDR1 MNHNY, CDR2 SVGAGI (reference sequence). CDR3 residues: CASSNQGGASYGYTF. In DNA, the CDR3 is TGTGCCAGCAGCAACCAGGGGGGCGCTAGCTATGGCTACACCTTC.

The CDR3 DNA sequence: TGTGCCAGCAGCTTAGATAAGGTCTATGGCTACACCTTC. Protein product: CASSLDKVYGYTF. The J gene is TRBJ1-2, the V gene TRBV7-9; D unclear. Germline CDR1 SEHNR, CDR2 FQNEAQ (reference sequence). The V and J ends lost 1 base and 4 bases respectively, with 7 bases between them. The CDR3 length is 13 residues.

This clone was detected a few times. The V gene is TRBV5-4, the J gene TRBJ2-2; no firm D call. CDR1 and CDR2 (germline): SGHNT, YYREEE (reference sequence). The germline V and J ends were trimmed by 4 bases and 5 bases, with 12 bases remaining between them. The length of the CDR3 is 14 residues. This CDR3 reads CASSPRERTGELFF. The CDR3 nucleotides are TGTGCCAGCAGCCCTAGGGAAAGGACCGGGGAGCTGTTTTTT.

Written as DNA, the CDR3 is TGTGCCAGCAGCTTGGAGACTAGCGGGAGCGATGAGCAGTTCTTC. This codes for CASSLETSGSDEQFF. This sequence joins TRBV5-6 and TRBJ2-1; 12 positions match TRBD2. Germline trimming cut 0 bases from V and 8 bases from J; bases unmatched to any gene: 3. From germline, CDR1 is SGHDT and CDR2 YYEEEE. The CDR3 loop spans 15 amino acids.

The chain couples TRBV11-1 to TRBJ2-5; no reliable D call. The CDR3 sequence is 16 residues long. The V end lost 2 bases, the J end lost 1 base, and 14 bases lay between the germline ends. CDR1 and CDR2 from the germline V gene are SGHAT and FQDESV (reference sequence). This CDR3 is CASSLRVRQFQETQYF. CDR3 in DNA: TGTGCCAGCAGCTTAAGGGTCCGCCAATTCCAAGAGACCCAGTACTTC.

The chain couples TRBV5-1 to TRBJ2-7; 7 nucleotides agree with TRBD1. The CDR3 runs to 15 residues. V lost 0 bases to trimming and J lost 4 bases; unmatched junction nucleotides: 7. The germline CDR1 and CDR2 sequences are SGHRS and YFSETQ. The CDR3 protein is CASSLDPGQFYEQYF. Here the CDR3 DNA reads TGCGCCAGCAGCTTGGACCCGGGACAGTTTTACGAGCAGTACTTC.

This chain links TRBV5-1 with TRBJ2-1, with 13 bases lining up with TRBD2. V lost 1 base to trimming and J lost 5 bases; unmatched junction nucleotides: 12. Per germline, CDR1 SGHRS and CDR2 YFSETQ. The CDR3 covers 19 residues. CDR3 region: CASSLRLAGGRRQDNEQFF. The CDR3 DNA reads as TGCGCCAGCAGCTTGCGACTAGCGGGGGGACGAAGGCAGGACAATGAGCAGTTCTTC.

This clone was seen just once. The chain uses TRBV25-1 and TRBJ2-1; TRBD2 is a possible D gene (5 bases). The length of the CDR3 is 14 residues. V lost 4 bases, J lost 5 bases, and 12 bases lay in between. The germline gives CDR1 MGHDK, CDR2 SYGVNS. DNA for the CDR3: TGTGCCAGCAGTGCGCCGGGAATGAACAATGAGCAGTTCTTC. It is translated as CASSAPGMNNEQFF.

This rearrangement joins TRBV11-3 to TRBJ2-7; possibly TRBD1 for D (6 bases). Trimming took 5 bases from V and 5 from J, leaving 10 bases between them. The CDR3 is made up of 12 amino acids. Germline V lookup: CDR1 SGHNT, CDR2 YENEEA. The CDR3 DNA follows: TGTGCCAGCAGCCGTCAGGGGCACGAGCAGTACTTC. This encodes CASSRQGHEQYF.

The V and J genes are TRBV6-1 and TRBJ2-1; perhaps TRBD2 as D (5 bases). CDR1 and CDR2 from the germline V gene are MNHNS and SASEGT. Trimming took 5 bases from V and 8 from J, leaving 10 bases between them. CDR3 length equals 12 residues. CDR3 bases: TGTGCCAGCAGTAGTGGGCGGGATGAGCAGTTCTTC. Translation gives CASSSGRDEQFF.

This chain joins TRBV19 and TRBJ2-7; D may correspond to TRBD1 or TRBD2 (5 bases each). The germline gives CDR1 LNHDA, CDR2 SQIVND (reference sequence). Deletions cut 4 bases from V and 6 bases from J, with 16 bases between. The CDR3 has 14 residues. CDR3 amino acids: CASSTYPGPREQYF. Here the CDR3 DNA reads TGTGCCAGTAGTACCTACCCGGGACCCCGCGAGCAGTACTTC.

The chain has TRBV2 and TRBJ1-1; 7 nucleotides line up with TRBD1. Germline V gives CDR1 SNHLY, CDR2 FYNNEI. Germline trimming cut 1 base from V and 5 bases from J; bases unmatched to any gene: 7. The CDR3 has 15 residues. This chain's CDR3 is CASSEDEGAETEAFF. DNA of the CDR3: TGTGCCAGCAGTGAAGATGAGGGGGCGGAAACTGAAGCTTTCTTT.

The CDR3 bases are TGTGCCAGCTCGGGACAGATCCGCACAGATACGCAGTATTTT. The encoded protein is CASSGQIRTDTQYF. This chain links TRBV2 with TRBJ2-3; 7 nucleotides align to TRBD1. CDR1 SNHLY and CDR2 FYNNEI come from the germline V gene. The CDR3 consists of 14 residues. V lost 8 bases and J lost 1; bases outside the gene matches: 6.

The gene calls are TRBV5-4 and TRBJ1-1; D may be TRBD1 (6 bases). CDR3 size: 16 residues. Germline V gives CDR1 SGHNT, CDR2 YYREEE (reference sequence). With 2 bases removed from V and 1 base from J, the gap between germline ends came to 15 bases. The CDR3: CASSLPTGFRNTEAFF. CDR3 coding DNA: TGTGCCAGCAGCTTACCTACAGGGTTTCGGAACACTGAAGCTTTCTTT. The full variable domain, with the rest looked up from reference TRBV5-4 and TRBJ1-1, is ETGVTQSPTHLIKTRGQQVTLRCSSQSGHNTVSWYQQALGQGPQFIFQYYREEENGRGNFPPRFSGLQFPNYSSELNVNALELDDSALYLCASSLPTGFRNTEAFFGQGTRLTVV.

This clone was observed a few times. The chain uses TRBV28 and TRBJ1-1, with D unclear. The CDR3 is made up of 12 amino acids. Germline V gene lookup returns CDR1 MDHEN and CDR2 SYDVKM. V dropped 5 bases and J dropped 4 bases, with 8 bases sitting between them. This CDR3 reads CASSTTVTEAFF. The CDR3 DNA follows: TGTGCCAGCAGTACAACTGTCACTGAAGCTTTCTTT.

This chain connects TRBV5-1 to TRBJ1-4; maybe TRBD1 (5 bases). CDR3 length equals 19 residues. Germline assignment: CDR1 SGHRS and CDR2 YFSETQ. The V gene lost 1 base and the J gene lost 3 bases, with 22 bases spanning the gap. As DNA, the CDR3 is TGCGCCAGCAGCTTGAATCCGCCGGGACCTCTAGCAGCTAATGAAAAACTGTTTTTT. Protein: CASSLNPPGPLAANEKLFF.

A few counts support this clone. J is TRBJ1-1 and V is TRBV18; the match to TRBD1 covers 8 bases. The V gene's germline CDR1 is KGHSH and CDR2 LQKENI. The CDR3 extends over 14 amino acids. V dropped 5 bases and J dropped 3; count of bases not matched to a gene: 5. The CDR3 region is CASSGQGRDTEAFF. CDR3 nucleotide sequence: TGTGCCAGCTCAGGACAGGGTCGTGACACTGAAGCTTTCTTT.

Only one count was recorded for this clone. The chain combines TRBV10-3 with TRBJ1-2, with TRBD1 as a possible D gene (5 bases). CDR1 ENHRY and CDR2 SYGVKD come from the germline V gene. This CDR3 region has 15 residues. Trimming cost V 0 bases and J 7 bases, with 15 bases left between them. The CDR3 region is CAISESPGTRLGYTF. CDR3 sequence (DNA): TGTGCCATCAGTGAGTCACCAGGGACGAGGCTTGGCTACACCTTC.

The chain has TRBV7-2 and TRBJ1-1; D is unresolved. The CDR3 is 12 residues long. Trimming shortened V by 2 bases and J by 5 bases, and 6 bases separated the two germline ends. CDR1 and CDR2 (germline): SGHTA, FQGNSA. Here the CDR3 reads CASSLRETEAFF. The CDR3 DNA reads TGTGCCAGCAGCTTACGGGAGACTGAAGCTTTCTTT.

The chain links TRBV25-1 to TRBJ2-1, with D hard to call. Germline V CDR1 and CDR2: MGHDK, SYGVNS. This CDR3 is built from 18 residues. The ends were cut back, 2 bases at V and 7 bases at J, with 24 bases in the middle. The CDR3 spells CASSEARTWTSSLNEQFF. DNA of the CDR3: TGTGCCAGCAGTGAAGCTCGAACGTGGACCTCCTCACTGAATGAGCAGTTCTTC. The entire variable domain, with the rest obtained from reference TRBV25-1 and TRBJ2-1, is as follows: EADIYQTPRYLVIGTGKKITLECSQTMGHDKMYWYQQDPGMELHLIHYSYGVNSTEKGDLSSESTVSRIRTEHFPLTLESARPSHTSQYLCASSEARTWTSSLNEQFFGPGTRLTVL.